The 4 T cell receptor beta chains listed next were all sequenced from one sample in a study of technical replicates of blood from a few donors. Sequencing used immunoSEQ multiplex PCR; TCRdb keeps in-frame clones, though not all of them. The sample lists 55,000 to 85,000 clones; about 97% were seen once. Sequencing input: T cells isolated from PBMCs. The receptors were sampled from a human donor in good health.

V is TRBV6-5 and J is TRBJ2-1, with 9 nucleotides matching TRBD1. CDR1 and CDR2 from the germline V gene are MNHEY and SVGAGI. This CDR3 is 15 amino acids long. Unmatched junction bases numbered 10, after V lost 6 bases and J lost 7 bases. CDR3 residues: CASRGTGGADNEQFF. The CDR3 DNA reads TGTGCCAGCAGGGGAACAGGGGGCGCTGATAATGAGCAGTTCTTC.

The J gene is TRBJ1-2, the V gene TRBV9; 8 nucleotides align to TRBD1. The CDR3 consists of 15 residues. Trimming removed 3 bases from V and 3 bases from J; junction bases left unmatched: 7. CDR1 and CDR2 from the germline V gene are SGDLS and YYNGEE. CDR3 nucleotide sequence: TGTGCCAGCAGCGCTACCAGGGGGCAGGACTATGGCTACACCTTC. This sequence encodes CASSATRGQDYGYTF.

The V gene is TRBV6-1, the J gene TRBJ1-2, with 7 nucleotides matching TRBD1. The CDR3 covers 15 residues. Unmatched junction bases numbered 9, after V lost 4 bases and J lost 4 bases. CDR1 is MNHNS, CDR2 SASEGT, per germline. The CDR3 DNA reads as TGTGCCAGCAGTGCCTCGAAGACAGGGTTCTATGGCTACACCTTC. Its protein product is CASSASKTGFYGYTF.

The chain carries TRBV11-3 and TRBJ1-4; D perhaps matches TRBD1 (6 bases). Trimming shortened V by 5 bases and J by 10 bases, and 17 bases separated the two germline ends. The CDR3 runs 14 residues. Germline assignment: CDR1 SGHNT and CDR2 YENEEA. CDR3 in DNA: TGTGCCAGCAGCGTGTCAAGGGGGGGAGGAAAACTGTTTTTT. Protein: CASSVSRGGGKLFF. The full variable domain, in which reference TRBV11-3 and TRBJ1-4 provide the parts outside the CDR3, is EAGVVQSPRYKIIEKKQPVAFWCNPISGHNTLYWYLQNLGQGPELLIRYENEEAVDDSQLPKDRFSAERLKGVDSTLKIQPAELGDSAVYLCASSVSRGGGKLFFGSGTQLSVL.